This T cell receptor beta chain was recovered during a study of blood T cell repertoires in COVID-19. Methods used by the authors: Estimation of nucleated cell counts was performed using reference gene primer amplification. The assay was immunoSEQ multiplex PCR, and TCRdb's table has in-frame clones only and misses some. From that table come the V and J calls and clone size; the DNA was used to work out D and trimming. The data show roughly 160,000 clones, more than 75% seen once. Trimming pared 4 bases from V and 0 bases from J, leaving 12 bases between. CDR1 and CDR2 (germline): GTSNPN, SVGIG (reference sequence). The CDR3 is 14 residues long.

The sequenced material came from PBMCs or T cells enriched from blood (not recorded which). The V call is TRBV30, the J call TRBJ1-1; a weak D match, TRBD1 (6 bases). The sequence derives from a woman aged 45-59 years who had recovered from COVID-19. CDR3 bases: TGTGCCTGGATCATGAGACAGGTGAACACTGAAGCTTTCTTT. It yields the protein CAWIMRQVNTEAFF.